The present TCR beta chain was sequenced within a study of blood T cell repertoires in COVID-19. Study background: Samples representing acute and convalescent COVID-19 were sourced from the United States, Italy and Spain. PBMCs, B-cell-depleted T cells, or T cells provided the cDNA or gDNA that made up the material.

TCRdb's copy holds only in-frame clones and misses some; the assay was immunoSEQ multiplex PCR. The sample yields approximately 170,000 clones, 86% seen once. The germline V and J ends were trimmed by 6 bases and 1 base, with 13 bases remaining between them. The germline V gene has CDR1 WSHSY and CDR2 SAAADI. CDR3 size: 14 residues. The clonotype was recovered from a woman aged 70 to 79 with acute or convalescent COVID-19. The chain couples TRBV10-2 to TRBJ2-7, with TRBD1 as a possible D gene (6 bases). Sequenced sample: peripheral blood. In nucleotides, the CDR3 is TGCGCCAGCAGGCCCCAAACAGGGTCCTACGAGCAGTACTTC. Protein: CASRPQTGSYEQYF.